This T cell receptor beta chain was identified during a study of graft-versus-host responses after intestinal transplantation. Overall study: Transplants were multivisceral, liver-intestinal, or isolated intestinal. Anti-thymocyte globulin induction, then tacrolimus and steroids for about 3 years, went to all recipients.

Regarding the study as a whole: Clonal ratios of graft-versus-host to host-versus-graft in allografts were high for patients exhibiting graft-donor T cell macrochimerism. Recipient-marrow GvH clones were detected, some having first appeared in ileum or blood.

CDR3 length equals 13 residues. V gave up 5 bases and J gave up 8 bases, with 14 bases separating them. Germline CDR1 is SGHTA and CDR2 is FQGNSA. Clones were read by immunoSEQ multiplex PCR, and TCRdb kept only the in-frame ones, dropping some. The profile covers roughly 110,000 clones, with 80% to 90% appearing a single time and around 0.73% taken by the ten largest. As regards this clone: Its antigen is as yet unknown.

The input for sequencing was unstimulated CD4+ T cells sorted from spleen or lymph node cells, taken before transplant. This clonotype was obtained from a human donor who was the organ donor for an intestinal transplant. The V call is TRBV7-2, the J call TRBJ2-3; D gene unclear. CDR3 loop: CASSPTIPGTQYF. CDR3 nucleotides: TGTGCCAGCAGCCCAACAATTCCCGGTACGCAGTATTTT.